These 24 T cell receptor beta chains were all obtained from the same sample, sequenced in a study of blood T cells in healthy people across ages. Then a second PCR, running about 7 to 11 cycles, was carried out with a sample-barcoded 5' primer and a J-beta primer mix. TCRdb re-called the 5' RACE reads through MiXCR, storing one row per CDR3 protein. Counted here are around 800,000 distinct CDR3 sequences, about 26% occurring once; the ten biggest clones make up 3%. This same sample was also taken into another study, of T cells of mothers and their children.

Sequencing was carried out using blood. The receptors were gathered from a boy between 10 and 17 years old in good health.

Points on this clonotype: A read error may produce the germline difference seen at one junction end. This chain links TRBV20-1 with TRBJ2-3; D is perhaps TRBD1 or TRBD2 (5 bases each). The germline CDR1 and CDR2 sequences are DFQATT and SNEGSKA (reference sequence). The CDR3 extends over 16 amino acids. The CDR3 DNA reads TGCAGTGCCAGAGATCCAAGAGGGGACAGCACAGATACGCAGTATTTT. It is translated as CSARDPRGDSTDTQYF.

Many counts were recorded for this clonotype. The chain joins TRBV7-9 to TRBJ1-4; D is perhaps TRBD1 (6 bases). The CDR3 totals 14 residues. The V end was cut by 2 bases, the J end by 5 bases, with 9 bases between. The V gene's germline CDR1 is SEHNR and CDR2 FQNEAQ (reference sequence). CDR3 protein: CASSLQGSNEKLFF. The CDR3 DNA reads TGTGCCAGCAGCTTACAGGGGTCCAATGAAAAACTGTTTTTT.

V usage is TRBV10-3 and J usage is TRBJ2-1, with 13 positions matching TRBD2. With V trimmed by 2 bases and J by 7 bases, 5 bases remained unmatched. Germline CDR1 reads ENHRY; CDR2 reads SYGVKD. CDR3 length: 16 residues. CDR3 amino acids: CAISEVLAGGRNEQFF. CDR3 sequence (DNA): TGTGCCATCAGTGAGGTACTAGCGGGGGGGCGGAATGAGCAGTTCTTC.

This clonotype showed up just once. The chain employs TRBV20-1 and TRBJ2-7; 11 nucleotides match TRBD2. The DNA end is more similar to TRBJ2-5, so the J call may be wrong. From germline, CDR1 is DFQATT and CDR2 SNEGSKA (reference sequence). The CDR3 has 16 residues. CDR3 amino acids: CSAREGGTSGGETQYF. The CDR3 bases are TGCAGTGCTAGAGAAGGCGGTACTAGCGGGGGAGAGACCCAGTACTTC.

The CDR3 nucleotides are TGCGCCAGCAGCGGAGGTGCAGGGGCAGGGGAGACCCAGTACTTC. Its protein is CASSGGAGAGETQYF. V usage is TRBV5-1 and J usage is TRBJ2-5, with TRBD1 as a possible D gene (6 bases). Per the germline V gene, CDR1 is SGHRS and CDR2 is YFSETQ. V was trimmed by 4 bases and J by 5 bases, leaving 18 bases between them. The CDR3 is 15 amino acids.

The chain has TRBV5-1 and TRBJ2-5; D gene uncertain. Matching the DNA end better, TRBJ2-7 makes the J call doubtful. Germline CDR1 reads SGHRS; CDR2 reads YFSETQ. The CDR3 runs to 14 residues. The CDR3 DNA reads TGCGCCAGCAGCTTGGCAGGAAGCCCCTACGAGCAGTACTTC. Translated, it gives CASSLAGSPYEQYF.

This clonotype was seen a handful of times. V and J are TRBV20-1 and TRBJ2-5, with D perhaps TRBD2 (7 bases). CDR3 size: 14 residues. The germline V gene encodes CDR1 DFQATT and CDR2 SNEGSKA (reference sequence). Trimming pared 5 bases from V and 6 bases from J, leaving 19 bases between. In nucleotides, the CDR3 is TGCAGTGCTGTAGGGGGGGGTCCCTCAAAGACCCAGTACTTC. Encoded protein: CSAVGGGPSKTQYF.

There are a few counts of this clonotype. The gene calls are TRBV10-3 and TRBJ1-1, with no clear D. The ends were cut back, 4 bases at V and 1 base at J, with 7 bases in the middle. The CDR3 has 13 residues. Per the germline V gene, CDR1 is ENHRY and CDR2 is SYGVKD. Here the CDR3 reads CAISGAGNTEAFF. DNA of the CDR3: TGTGCCATCAGTGGGGCGGGGAACACTGAAGCTTTCTTT.

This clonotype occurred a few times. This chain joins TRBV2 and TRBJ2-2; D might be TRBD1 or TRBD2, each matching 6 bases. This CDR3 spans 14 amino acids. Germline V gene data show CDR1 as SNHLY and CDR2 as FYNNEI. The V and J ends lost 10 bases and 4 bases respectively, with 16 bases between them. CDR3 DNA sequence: TGTGCCATCTCGCGGGGCAGGGGCACCGGGGAGCTGTTTTTT. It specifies CAISRGRGTGELFF.

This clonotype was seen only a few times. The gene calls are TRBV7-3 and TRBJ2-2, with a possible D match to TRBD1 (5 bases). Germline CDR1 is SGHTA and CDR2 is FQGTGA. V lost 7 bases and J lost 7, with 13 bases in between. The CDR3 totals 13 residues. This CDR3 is CASMDNPGGELFF. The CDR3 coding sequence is TGTGCCAGCATGGACAACCCGGGCGGGGAGCTGTTTTTT.

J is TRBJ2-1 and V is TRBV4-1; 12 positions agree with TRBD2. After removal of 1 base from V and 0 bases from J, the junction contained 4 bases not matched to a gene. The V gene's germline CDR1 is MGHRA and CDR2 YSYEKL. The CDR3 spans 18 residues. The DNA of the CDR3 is TGCGCCAGCAGCCAAGGGACTAGCGGGGCTAGCTCCTACAATGAGCAGTTCTTC. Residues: CASSQGTSGASSYNEQFF.

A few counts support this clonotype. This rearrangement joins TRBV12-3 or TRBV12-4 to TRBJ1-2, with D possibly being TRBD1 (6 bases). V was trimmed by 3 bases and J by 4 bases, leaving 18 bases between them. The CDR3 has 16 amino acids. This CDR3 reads CASSLEVGQGLYGYTF. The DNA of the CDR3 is TGTGCCAGCAGTTTGGAAGTGGGACAAGGCCTCTATGGCTACACCTTC.

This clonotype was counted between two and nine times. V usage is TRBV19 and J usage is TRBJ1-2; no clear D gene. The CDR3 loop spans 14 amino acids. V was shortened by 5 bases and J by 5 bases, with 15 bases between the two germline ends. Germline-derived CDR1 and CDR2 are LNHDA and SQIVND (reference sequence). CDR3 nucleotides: TGTGCCAGTAGTCCCGACCACGGAGGGTATGGCTACACCTTC. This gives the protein CASSPDHGGYGYTF.

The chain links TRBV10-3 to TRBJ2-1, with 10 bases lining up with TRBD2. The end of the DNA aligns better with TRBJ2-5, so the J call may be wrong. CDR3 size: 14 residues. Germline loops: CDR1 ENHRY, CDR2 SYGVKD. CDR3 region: CAIKASGGGETQYF. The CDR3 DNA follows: TGTGCCATCAAAGCTAGCGGGGGTGGAGAGACCCAGTACTTC.

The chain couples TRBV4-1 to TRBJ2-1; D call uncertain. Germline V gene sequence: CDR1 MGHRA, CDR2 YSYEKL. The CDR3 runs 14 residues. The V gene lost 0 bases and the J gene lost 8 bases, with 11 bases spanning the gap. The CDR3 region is CASSQEFATDEQFF. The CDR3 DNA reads TGCGCCAGCAGCCAAGAATTTGCGACCGATGAGCAGTTCTTC.

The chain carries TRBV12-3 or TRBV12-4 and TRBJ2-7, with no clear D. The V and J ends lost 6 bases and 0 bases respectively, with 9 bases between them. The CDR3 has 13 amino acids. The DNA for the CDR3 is TGTGCCAGCAGGGTTGACACCTCCTACGAGCAGTACTTC. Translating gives CASRVDTSYEQYF.

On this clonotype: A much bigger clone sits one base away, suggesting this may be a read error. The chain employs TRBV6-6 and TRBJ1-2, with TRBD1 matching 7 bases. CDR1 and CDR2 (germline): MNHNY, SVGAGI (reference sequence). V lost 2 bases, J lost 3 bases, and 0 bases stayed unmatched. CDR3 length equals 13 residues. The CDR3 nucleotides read TGTGCCAGCAGTTACGGGACAGACTATGGCTACACCTTC. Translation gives CASSYGTDYGYTF.

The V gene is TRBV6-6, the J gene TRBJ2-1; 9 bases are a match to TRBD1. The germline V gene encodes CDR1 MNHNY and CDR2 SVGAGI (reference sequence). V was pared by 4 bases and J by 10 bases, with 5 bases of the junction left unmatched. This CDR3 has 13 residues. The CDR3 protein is CASSWDREGEQFF. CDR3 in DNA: TGTGCCAGCAGTTGGGACAGGGAGGGAGAGCAGTTCTTC.

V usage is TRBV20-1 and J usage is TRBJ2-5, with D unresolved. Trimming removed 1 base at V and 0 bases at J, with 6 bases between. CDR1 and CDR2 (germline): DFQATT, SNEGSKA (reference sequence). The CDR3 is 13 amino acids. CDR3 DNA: TGCAGTGCTAGAGTGGCGAACCAAGAGACCCAGTACTTC. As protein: CSARVANQETQYF.

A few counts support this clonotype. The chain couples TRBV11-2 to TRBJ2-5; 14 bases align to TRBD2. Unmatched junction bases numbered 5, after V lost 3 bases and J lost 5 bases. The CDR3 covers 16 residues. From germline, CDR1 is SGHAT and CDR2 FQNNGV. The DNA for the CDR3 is TGTGCCAGCAGCTTGGGGACTAGCGGGGGACGGGAGACCCAGTACTTC. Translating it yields CASSLGTSGGRETQYF.

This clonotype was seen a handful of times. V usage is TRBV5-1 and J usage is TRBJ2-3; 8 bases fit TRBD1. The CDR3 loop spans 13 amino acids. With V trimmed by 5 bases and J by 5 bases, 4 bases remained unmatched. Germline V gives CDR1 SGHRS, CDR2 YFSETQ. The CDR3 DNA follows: TGCGCCAGCAGGGACAGGGCCCGAGATACGCAGTATTTT. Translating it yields CASRDRARDTQYF. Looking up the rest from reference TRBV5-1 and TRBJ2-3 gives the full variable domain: KAGVTQTPRYLIKTRGQQVTLSCSPISGHRSVSWYQQTPGQGLQFLFEYFSETQRNKGNFPGRFSGRQFSNSRSEMNVSTLELGDSALYLCASRDRARDTQYFGPGTRLTVL.

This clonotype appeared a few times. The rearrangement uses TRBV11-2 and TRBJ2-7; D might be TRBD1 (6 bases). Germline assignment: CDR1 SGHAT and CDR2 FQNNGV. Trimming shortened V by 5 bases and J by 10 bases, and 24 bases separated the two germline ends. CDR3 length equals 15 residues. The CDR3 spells CASSLTSPGQKIQYF. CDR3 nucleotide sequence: TGTGCCAGCAGCCTGACCTCCCCGGGACAAAAGATTCAGTACTTC. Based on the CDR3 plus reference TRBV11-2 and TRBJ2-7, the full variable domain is EAGVAQSPRYKIIEKRQSVAFWCNPISGHATLYWYQQILGQGPKLLIQFQNNGVVDDSQLPKDRFSAERLKGVDSTLKIQPAKLEDSAVYLCASSLTSPGQKIQYFGPGTRLTVT.

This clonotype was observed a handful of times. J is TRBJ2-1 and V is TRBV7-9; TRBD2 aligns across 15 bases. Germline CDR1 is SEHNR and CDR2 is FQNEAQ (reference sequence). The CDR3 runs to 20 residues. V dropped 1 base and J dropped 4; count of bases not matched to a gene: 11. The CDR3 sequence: CASSLDFGLAGGSRYNEQFF. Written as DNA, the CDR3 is TGTGCCAGCAGCTTAGACTTCGGACTAGCGGGGGGGAGTCGATACAATGAGCAGTTCTTC.

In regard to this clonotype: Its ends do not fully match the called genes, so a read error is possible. In DNA, the CDR3 is TGTGCCTGCAGCGTTGCAGGGTATCGGGACGAGCAGTACTTC. The encoded protein is CACSVAGYRDEQYF. The J gene is TRBJ2-5, the V gene TRBV9, with D possibly being TRBD1 (5 bases). The DNA matches TRBJ2-7 better at its end, which makes the J call doubtful. The germline CDR1 and CDR2 sequences are SGDLS and YYNGEE. The CDR3 loop spans 14 amino acids.